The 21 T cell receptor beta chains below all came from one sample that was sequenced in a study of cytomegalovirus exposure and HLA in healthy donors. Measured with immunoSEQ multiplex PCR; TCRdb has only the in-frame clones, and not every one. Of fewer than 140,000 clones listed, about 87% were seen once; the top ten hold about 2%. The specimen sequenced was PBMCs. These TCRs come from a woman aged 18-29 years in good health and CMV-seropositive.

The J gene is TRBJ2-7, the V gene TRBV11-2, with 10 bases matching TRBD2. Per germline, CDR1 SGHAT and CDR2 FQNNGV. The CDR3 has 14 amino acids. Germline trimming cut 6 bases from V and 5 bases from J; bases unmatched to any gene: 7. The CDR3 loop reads CASSPGLASHEQYF. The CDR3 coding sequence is TGTGCCAGCAGTCCGGGACTAGCGTCCCACGAGCAGTACTTC.

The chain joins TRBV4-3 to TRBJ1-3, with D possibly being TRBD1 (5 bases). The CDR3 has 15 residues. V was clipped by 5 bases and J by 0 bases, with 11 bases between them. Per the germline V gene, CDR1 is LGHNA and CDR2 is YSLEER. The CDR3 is CASSYSGNSGNTIYF. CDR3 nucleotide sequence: TGCGCCAGCAGCTACTCAGGGAACTCTGGAAACACCATATATTTT.

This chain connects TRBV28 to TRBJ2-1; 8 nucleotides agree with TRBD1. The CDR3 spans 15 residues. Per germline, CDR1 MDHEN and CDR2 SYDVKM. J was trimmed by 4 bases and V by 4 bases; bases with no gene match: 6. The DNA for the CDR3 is TGTGCCAGCAGTTCATGGACAGGGATGTACAATGAGCAGTTCTTC. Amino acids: CASSSWTGMYNEQFF.

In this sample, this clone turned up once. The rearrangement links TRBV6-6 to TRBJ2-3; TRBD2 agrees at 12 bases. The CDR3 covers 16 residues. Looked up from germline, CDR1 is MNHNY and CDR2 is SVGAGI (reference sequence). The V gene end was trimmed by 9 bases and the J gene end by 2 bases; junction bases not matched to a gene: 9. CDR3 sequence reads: CASNSGTSGPTDTQYF. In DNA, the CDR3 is TGTGCCAGTAATTCCGGGACTAGCGGGCCCACAGATACGCAGTATTTT.

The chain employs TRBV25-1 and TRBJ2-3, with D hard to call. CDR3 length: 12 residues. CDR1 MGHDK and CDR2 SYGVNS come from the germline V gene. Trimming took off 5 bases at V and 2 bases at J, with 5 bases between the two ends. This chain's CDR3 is CASSTHTDTQYF. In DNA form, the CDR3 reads TGTGCCAGCAGTACACACACAGATACGCAGTATTTT.

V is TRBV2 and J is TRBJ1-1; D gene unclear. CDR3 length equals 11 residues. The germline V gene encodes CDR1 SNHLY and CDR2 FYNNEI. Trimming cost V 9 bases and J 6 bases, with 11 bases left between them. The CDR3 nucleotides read TGTGCCAGGTGGTCTATGGCTGAAGCTTTCTTT. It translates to CARWSMAEAFF.

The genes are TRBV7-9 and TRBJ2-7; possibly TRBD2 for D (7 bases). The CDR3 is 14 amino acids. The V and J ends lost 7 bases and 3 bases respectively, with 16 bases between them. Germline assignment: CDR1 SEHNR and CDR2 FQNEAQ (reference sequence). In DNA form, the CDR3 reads TGTGCCAGCACCCCTTCGGGGGGCGGCTACGAGCAGTACTTC. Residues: CASTPSGGGYEQYF. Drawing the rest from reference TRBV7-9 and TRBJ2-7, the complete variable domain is DTGVSQNPRHKITKRGQNVTFRCDPISEHNRLYWYRQTLGQGPEFLTYFQNEAQLEKSRLLSDRFSAERPKGSFSTLEIQRTEQGDSAMYLCASTPSGGGYEQYFGPGTRLTVT.

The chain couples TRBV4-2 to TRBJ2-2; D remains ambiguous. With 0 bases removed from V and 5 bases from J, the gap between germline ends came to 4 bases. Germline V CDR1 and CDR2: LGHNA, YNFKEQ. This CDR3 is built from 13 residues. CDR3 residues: CASSQERTGELFF. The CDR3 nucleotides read TGTGCCAGCAGCCAAGAGAGAACCGGGGAGCTGTTTTTT.

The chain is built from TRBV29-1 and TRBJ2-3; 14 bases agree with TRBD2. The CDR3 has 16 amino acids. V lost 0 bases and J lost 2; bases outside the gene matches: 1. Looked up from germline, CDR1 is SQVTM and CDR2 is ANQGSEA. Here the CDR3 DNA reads TGCAGCGTTGAAGAGACTAGCGGGGGGGACACAGATACGCAGTATTTT. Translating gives CSVEETSGGDTDTQYF.

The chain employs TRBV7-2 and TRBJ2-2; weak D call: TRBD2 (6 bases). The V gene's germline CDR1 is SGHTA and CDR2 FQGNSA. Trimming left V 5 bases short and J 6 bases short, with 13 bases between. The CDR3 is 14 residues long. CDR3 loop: CASSLTGDSGELFF. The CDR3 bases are TGTGCCAGCAGCCTCACGGGAGATTCCGGGGAGCTGTTTTTT.

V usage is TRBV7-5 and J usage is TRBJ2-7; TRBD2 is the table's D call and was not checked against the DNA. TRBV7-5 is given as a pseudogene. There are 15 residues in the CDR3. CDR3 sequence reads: CARSLDGESSYEQYF. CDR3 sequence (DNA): TGTGCCAGAAGCTTAGACGGGGAGAGCTCCTACGAGCAGTACTTC.

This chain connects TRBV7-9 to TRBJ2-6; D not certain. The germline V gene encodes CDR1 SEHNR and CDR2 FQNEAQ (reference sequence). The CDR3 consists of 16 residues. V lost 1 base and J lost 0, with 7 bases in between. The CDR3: CASSLVRLSGANVLTF. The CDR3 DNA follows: TGTGCCAGCAGCTTAGTGCGGCTCTCTGGGGCCAACGTCCTGACTTTC.

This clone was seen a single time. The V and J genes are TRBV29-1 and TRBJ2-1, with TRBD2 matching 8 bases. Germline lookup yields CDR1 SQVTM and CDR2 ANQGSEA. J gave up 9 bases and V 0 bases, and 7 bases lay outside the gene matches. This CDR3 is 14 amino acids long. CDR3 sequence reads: CSVEERGVGGEQFF. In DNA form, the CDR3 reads TGCAGCGTTGAAGAGCGGGGGGTCGGGGGTGAGCAGTTCTTC.

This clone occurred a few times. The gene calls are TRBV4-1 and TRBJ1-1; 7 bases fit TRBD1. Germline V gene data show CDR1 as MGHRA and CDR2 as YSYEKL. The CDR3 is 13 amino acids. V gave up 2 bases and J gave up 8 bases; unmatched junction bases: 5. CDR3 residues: CASSQTRDSEAFF. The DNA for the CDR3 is TGCGCCAGCAGCCAAACCCGGGACAGCGAAGCTTTCTTT.

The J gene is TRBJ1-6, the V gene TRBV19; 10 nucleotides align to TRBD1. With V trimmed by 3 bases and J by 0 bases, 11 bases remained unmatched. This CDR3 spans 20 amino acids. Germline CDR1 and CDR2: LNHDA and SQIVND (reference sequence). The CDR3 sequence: CASSIHVPGQGSSYNSPLHF. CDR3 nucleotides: TGTGCCAGTAGTATCCACGTCCCGGGACAGGGGAGCTCCTATAATTCACCCCTCCACTTT.

CDR3 amino acids: CASSLALGLGGYEQYF. In DNA form, the CDR3 reads TGTGCCAGCAGCTTAGCGCTAGGTCTCGGGGGGTACGAGCAGTACTTC. The chain joins TRBV7-9 to TRBJ2-7; 7 nucleotides agree with TRBD2. With V trimmed by 0 bases and J by 4 bases, 9 bases remained unmatched. The CDR3 has 16 amino acids. Germline V gives CDR1 SEHNR, CDR2 FQNEAQ (reference sequence).

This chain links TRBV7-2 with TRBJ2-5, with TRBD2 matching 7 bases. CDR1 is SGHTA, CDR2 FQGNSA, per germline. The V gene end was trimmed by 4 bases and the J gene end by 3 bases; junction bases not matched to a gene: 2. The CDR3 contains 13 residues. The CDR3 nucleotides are TGTGCCAGCAGCTGGCTAGCGGAAGAGACCCAGTACTTC. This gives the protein CASSWLAEETQYF. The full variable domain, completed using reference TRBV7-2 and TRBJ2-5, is GAGVSQSPSNKVTEKGKDVELRCDPISGHTALYWYRQSLGQGLEFLIYFQGNSAPDKSGLPSDRFSAERTGGSVSTLTIQRTQQEDSAVYLCASSWLAEETQYFGPGTRLLVL.

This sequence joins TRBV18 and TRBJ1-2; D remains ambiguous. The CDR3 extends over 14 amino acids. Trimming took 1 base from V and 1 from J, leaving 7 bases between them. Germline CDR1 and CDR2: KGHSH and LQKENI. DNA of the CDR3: TGTGCCAGCTCACCACGTGAGTTTAACTATGGCTACACCTTC. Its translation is CASSPREFNYGYTF.

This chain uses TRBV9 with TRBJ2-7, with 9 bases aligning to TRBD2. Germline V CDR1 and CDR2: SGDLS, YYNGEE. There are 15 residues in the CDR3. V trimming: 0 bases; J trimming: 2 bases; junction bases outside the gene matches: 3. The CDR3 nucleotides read TGTGCCAGCAGCGTAGAAAGCGGGGGGCCCTACGAGCAGTACTTC. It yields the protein CASSVESGGPYEQYF.

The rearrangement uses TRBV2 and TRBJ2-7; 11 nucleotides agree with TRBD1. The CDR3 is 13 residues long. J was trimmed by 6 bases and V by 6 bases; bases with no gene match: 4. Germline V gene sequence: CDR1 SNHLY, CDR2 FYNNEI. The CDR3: CASSGTGGGEQYV. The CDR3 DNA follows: TGTGCCAGCAGCGGGACAGGGGGTGGCGAGCAGTACGTC.

DNA of the CDR3: TGTGCCAGCAGCTTAGGTGAGGTCCCCTACAATGAGCAGTTCTTC. Its protein is CASSLGEVPYNEQFF. The chain uses TRBV7-9 and TRBJ2-1; D ambiguous. The CDR3 sequence is 15 residues long. V shed 1 base and J shed 2 bases, with 9 bases lying between them. Germline V gene sequence: CDR1 SEHNR, CDR2 FQNEAQ (reference sequence).